A selection of T cell receptor beta chains follows, all from one sample in a study of T cells in Graves' hyperthyroidism and ophthalmopathy. MiXCR, run by TCRdb on the multiplex PCR reads, gives a single entry per CDR3 protein. This sample has approximately 510,000 distinct CDR3 sequences, with 20% found just once. Sequencing was performed on blood. These receptors were obtained from a man between 18 and 29 years old with Graves' hyperthyroidism. Each CDR3 is given with its conserved first and last residue. A D gene is named only where the DNA matches it firmly. Clone size is given for some rows only: seen once, a few or many times, or a class if the clone is expanded.

V: TRBV28; J: TRBJ2-5; size: .; D: .; CDR3: CASSFGNKETQYF; DNA: TGTGCCAGCAGTTTCGGCAATAAAGAGACCCAGTACTTC
V: TRBV28; J: TRBJ2-5; size: .; D: TRBD2; CDR3: CASSLPGTSGGAYQETQYF; DNA: TGTGCCAGCAGTTTGCCTGGGACTAGCGGGGGGGCGTACCAAGAGACCCAGTACTTC
V: TRBV24-1; J: TRBJ2-4; size: .; D: .; CDR3: CATSDSGLKTIQYF; DNA: TGTGCCACCAGTGACTCAGGGTTGAAAACCATTCAGTACTTC
V: TRBV2; J: TRBJ2-7; size: many; D: TRBD1; CDR3: CASTAGTGAYEQYF; DNA: TGTGCCAGCACCGCCGGGACAGGGGCCTACGAGCAGTACTTC
V: TRBV28; J: TRBJ2-7; size: many; D: TRBD2; CDR3: CASSPRLAGGPTYEQYF; DNA: TGTGCCAGCAGCCCACGGCTAGCGGGGGGTCCAACCTACGAGCAGTACTTC
V: TRBV10-3; J: TRBJ1-2; size: many; D: .; CDR3: CAISESGAASRLPYGYTF; DNA: TGTGCCATCAGTGAGTCAGGGGCAGCCTCTAGACTCCCCTATGGCTACACCTTC
V: TRBV12-3/TRBV12-4; J: TRBJ1-5; size: .; D: TRBD1; CDR3: CASSFTTGGNQPQHF; DNA: TGTGCCAGCAGCTTTACGACAGGGGGCAATCAGCCCCAGCATTTT
V: TRBV7-2; J: TRBJ2-7; size: many; D: .; CDR3: CASSSYGYEQYF; DNA: TGTGCCAGCAGCTCTTACGGTTACGAGCAGTACTTC
V: TRBV20-1; J: TRBJ1-1; size: .; D: .; CDR3: CSARGQGRFTEAFF; DNA: TGCAGTGCTAGAGGGCAGGGAAGGTTCACTGAAGCTTTCTTT
V: TRBV20-1; J: TRBJ1-2; size: few; D: .; CDR3: CSPTRGEGYTF; DNA: TGCAGTCCGACCAGAGGGGAAGGCTACACCTTC
V: TRBV12-3/TRBV12-4; J: TRBJ1-2; size: many; D: .; CDR3: CASSPELANYGYTF; DNA: TGTGCCAGCAGCCCCGAACTAGCTAACTATGGCTACACCTTC
V: TRBV4-1; J: TRBJ1-1; size: many; D: .; CDR3: CASSQADTEAFF; DNA: TGCGCCAGCAGCCAAGCGGACACTGAAGCTTTCTTT
V: TRBV28; J: TRBJ1-2; size: many; D: .; CDR3: CASSPGLFNYGYTF; DNA: TGTGCCAGCAGTCCGGGACTGTTTAACTATGGCTACACCTTC
V: TRBV3-1; J: TRBJ2-7; size: few; D: .; CDR3: CASSQELTAAYEQYF; DNA: TGTGCCAGCAGCCAAGAACTGACGGCCGCCTACGAGCAGTACTTC
V: TRBV20-1; J: TRBJ2-5; size: many; D: TRBD2; CDR3: CSARRSGVQGTQYF; DNA: TGCAGTGCTAGACGGAGCGGGGTCCAGGGGACCCAGTACTTC
V: TRBV6-1; J: TRBJ2-3; size: .; D: .; CDR3: CASSQAVTQYF; DNA: TGTGCCAGCAGTCAAGCGGTTACGCAGTATTTT
V: TRBV11-1; J: TRBJ1-2; size: .; D: .; CDR3: CASSWGISTANYGYTF; DNA: TGTGCCAGCAGCTGGGGGATAAGTACGGCTAACTATGGCTACACCTTC
V: TRBV19; J: TRBJ1-2; size: many; D: .; CDR3: CASQTGLYGYTF; DNA: TGTGCCAGCCAAACAGGGCTCTATGGCTACACCTTC
V: TRBV27; J: TRBJ2-7; size: many; D: .; CDR3: CASSLTGSGEQYF; DNA: TGTGCCAGCAGCCTGACAGGCTCAGGCGAGCAGTACTTC
V: TRBV7-2; J: TRBJ2-7; size: many; D: .; CDR3: CASSWGGGDEQYF; DNA: TGTGCCAGCAGCTGGGGAGGGGGAGACGAGCAGTACTTC
V: TRBV7-6; J: TRBJ1-2; size: few; D: .; CDR3: CASSLVAGEDRGRANYGYTF; DNA: TGTGCCAGCAGCTTAGTTGCGGGGGAGGACAGAGGAAGAGCTAACTATGGCTACACCTTC
V: TRBV20-1; J: TRBJ1-1; size: .; D: .; CDR3: CSARQRPGGAFF; DNA: TGCAGTGCTAGACAAAGACCGGGAGGGGCTTTCTTT
V: TRBV5-1; J: TRBJ2-7; size: many; D: .; CDR3: CASSYGTNYEQYF; DNA: TGCGCCAGCAGCTACGGGACAAACTACGAGCAGTACTTC
V: TRBV7-9; J: TRBJ1-2; size: many; D: .; CDR3: CASSHPGDNYGYTF; DNA: TGTGCCAGCAGTCACCCCGGGGATAACTATGGCTACACCTTC
V: TRBV7-8; J: TRBJ1-2; size: many; D: TRBD1; CDR3: CASSSTRDREGYTF; DNA: TGTGCCAGCAGCTCCACCCGGGACAGGGAAGGCTACACCTTC
V: TRBV20-1; J: TRBJ1-2; size: many; D: TRBD1; CDR3: CSAGQGAGYGYTF; DNA: TGCAGTGCCGGACAGGGGGCGGGCTATGGCTACACCTTC
V: TRBV7-2; J: TRBJ2-7; size: .; D: .; CDR3: CASAIGAYGQYF; DNA: TGTGCCAGCGCCATCGGGGCTTACGGGCAGTACTTC
V: TRBV29-1; J: TRBJ1-2; size: many; D: TRBD1; CDR3: CSVDGDRDNYGYTF; DNA: TGCAGCGTTGACGGGGACAGGGACAACTATGGCTACACCTTC
V: TRBV11-1; J: TRBJ2-7; size: .; D: .; CDR3: CASSLHKTTEQGTYEQYF; DNA: TGTGCCAGCAGCTTACACAAGACGACGGAGCAGGGAACCTACGAGCAGTACTTC
V: TRBV12-3/TRBV12-4; J: TRBJ2-7; size: .; D: TRBD2; CDR3: CASSFPQGLAGGPLSYEQYF; DNA: TGTGCCAGCAGTTTTCCCCAGGGACTAGCGGGAGGGCCCCTCTCCTACGAGCAGTACTTC
V: TRBV7-8; J: TRBJ2-4; size: .; D: TRBD1; CDR3: CASSHPGQGDIQYF; DNA: TGTGCCAGCAGCCATCCGGGACAGGGGGACATTCAGTACTTC
V: TRBV28; J: TRBJ2-7; size: few; D: TRBD1; CDR3: CASSLEQGINEQYF; DNA: TGTGCCAGCAGTTTAGAACAGGGGATCAACGAGCAGTACTTC
V: TRBV7-2; J: TRBJ1-1; size: .; D: TRBD1; CDR3: CASSLHRQGRTEAFF; DNA: TGTGCCAGCAGCTTACATAGACAGGGTCGGACTGAAGCTTTCTTT
V: TRBV20-1; J: TRBJ1-1; size: many; D: .; CDR3: CSPNTYTEAFF; DNA: TGCAGTCCCAACACGTATACTGAAGCTTTCTTT
V: TRBV12-3/TRBV12-4; J: TRBJ2-2; size: .; D: .; CDR3: CASSPRRPQNTGELFF; DNA: TGTGCCAGCAGCCCTCGCCGGCCTCAGAACACCGGGGAGCTGTTTTTT
V: TRBV6-2/TRBV6-3; J: TRBJ2-7; size: .; D: TRBD1; CDR3: CASRYLDRGGEQYF; DNA: TGTGCCAGCAGATATTTGGACAGGGGGGGGGAGCAGTACTTC
V: TRBV20-1; J: TRBJ1-5; size: .; D: .; CDR3: CSARDRGGWSNQPQHF; DNA: TGCAGTGCTAGAGATCGCGGGGGTTGGAGCAATCAGCCCCAGCATTTT
V: TRBV12-3/TRBV12-4; J: TRBJ2-3; size: many; D: TRBD2; CDR3: CASSLTLAGGFTDTQYF; DNA: TGTGCCAGCAGTTTGACTCTAGCGGGGGGTTTCACAGATACGCAGTATTTT
V: TRBV4-1; J: TRBJ1-1; size: few; D: .; CDR3: CASSPAQGPTEAFF; DNA: TGCGCCAGCAGCCCCGCCCAGGGGCCTACTGAAGCTTTCTTT
V: TRBV5-1; J: TRBJ2-5; size: few; D: TRBD1; CDR3: CASSLEQGARETQYF; DNA: TGCGCCAGCAGCTTGGAACAGGGGGCTAGGGAGACCCAGTACTTC
V: TRBV20-1; J: TRBJ2-5; size: few; D: .; CDR3: CSARILGAGQETQYF; DNA: TGCAGTGCTAGGATTCTGGGGGCCGGGCAAGAGACCCAGTACTTC
V: TRBV9; J: TRBJ1-1; size: once; D: .; CDR3: CASSAYRENTEAFF; DNA: TGTGCCAGCAGCGCGTACAGGGAGAACACTGAAGCTTTCTTT
V: TRBV5-1; J: TRBJ1-1; size: once; D: .; CDR3: CASSLTTEGTEAFF; DNA: TGCGCCAGCAGCTTGACCACAGAGGGCACTGAAGCTTTCTTT
V: TRBV20-1; J: TRBJ2-5; size: many; D: TRBD1; CDR3: CSAREWTGRETQYF; DNA: TGCAGTGCTAGAGAGTGGACAGGGAGAGAGACCCAGTACTTC
V: TRBV12-3/TRBV12-4; J: TRBJ2-5; size: many; D: .; CDR3: CASRRPGAETQYF; DNA: TGTGCCAGCCGACGCCCAGGCGCGGAGACCCAGTACTTC
V: TRBV7-2; J: TRBJ1-1; size: .; D: .; CDR3: CASRSGQRNTEAFF; DNA: TGTGCCAGCAGGTCAGGACAGAGGAACACTGAAGCTTTCTTT
V: TRBV6-1; J: TRBJ1-1; size: few; D: .; CDR3: CSSSRTLNTEAFF; DNA: TGTTCCAGCAGCAGGACTCTGAACACTGAAGCTTTCTTT
V: TRBV20-1; J: TRBJ2-7; size: .; D: .; CDR3: CSARDLRLTYEQYF; DNA: TGCAGTGCTAGAGATCTCCGACTAACCTACGAGCAGTACTTC
V: TRBV4-1; J: TRBJ2-7; size: .; D: .; CDR3: CASSPTPHGEQYF; DNA: TGCGCCAGCAGCCCGACCCCGCACGGCGAGCAGTACTTC